Below are 20 T cell receptor beta chains sequenced from a single sample in a study of T cells in Graves' hyperthyroidism and ophthalmopathy. TCR beta CDR3 region amplification was performed from RNA transcripts. HTBI primers were employed in a first-round RT-PCR of the TCR CDR3. TCRdb independently ran MiXCR on the multiplex PCR reads; one entry per CDR3 protein. The sample records approximately 630,000 distinct CDR3 sequences, about 17% being singletons. Sequencing was done on a sample of blood. The receptors were sampled from a young woman with Graves' hyperthyroidism.

This clonotype was picked up many times. The V gene is TRBV6-2 or TRBV6-3, the J gene TRBJ2-3; the D gene could be TRBD1 or TRBD2 (6 bases each). Germline CDR1 and CDR2: MNHEY and SVGEGT. CDR3 length: 16 amino acids. Trimming shortened V by 5 bases and J by 6 bases, and 21 bases separated the two germline ends. The CDR3 DNA is TGTGCCAGCAGTCCCCTCGGGGGCCTACAAGGCGATACGCAGTATTTT. The encoded protein is CASSPLGGLQGDTQYF.

This clonotype occurred many times. V usage is TRBV7-3 and J usage is TRBJ1-2, with D maybe TRBD1 (5 bases). CDR3 size: 13 residues. Germline V gene data show CDR1 as SGHTA and CDR2 as FQGTGA. Trimming left V 1 base short and J 8 bases short, with 11 bases between. CDR3 nucleotide sequence: TGTGCCAGCAGCTTAAGGGCAGGGCAAGGCTACACCTTC. It codes for CASSLRAGQGYTF.

This clonotype came up many times. The chain is built from TRBV20-1 and TRBJ2-5; D is unclear. V was trimmed by 3 bases and J by 1 base, leaving 3 bases between them. The CDR3 extends over 11 amino acids. In germline, CDR1 is DFQATT, CDR2 SNEGSKA (reference sequence). The CDR3 region has the DNA TGCAGTGCTAGGGTCCAAGAGACCCAGTACTTC. This translates into CSARVQETQYF.

This clonotype was seen only once. The chain recombines TRBV7-3 with TRBJ1-1, with a tentative D call TRBD1 (5 bases). The CDR3 spans 13 residues. The V end was cut by 3 bases, the J end by 3 bases, with 8 bases between. Germline-derived CDR1 and CDR2 are SGHTA and FQGTGA. The CDR3 DNA follows: TGTGCCAGCAGCTTTGACAGATACACTGAAGCTTTCTTT. Amino acids: CASSFDRYTEAFF.

In nucleotides, the CDR3 is TGCGCCAGCAGCCAGAAAGCTGGAGCTAACTATGGCTACACCTTC. Translated, it gives CASSQKAGANYGYTF. The chain uses TRBV4-3 and TRBJ1-2; D ambiguous. CDR1 LGHNA and CDR2 YSLEER come from the germline V gene. The CDR3 consists of 15 residues. Between the trimmed V and J ends, which lost 3 bases and 0 bases, there was a span of 11 bases.

The V call is TRBV19, the J call TRBJ1-2, with 9 nucleotides matching TRBD1. The CDR3 is 14 residues long. V gave up 4 bases and J gave up 4 bases; unmatched junction bases: 4. In germline, CDR1 is LNHDA, CDR2 SQIVND (reference sequence). This CDR3 reads CASSTSGQGYGYTF. CDR3 coding DNA: TGTGCCAGTAGTACCTCGGGACAGGGCTATGGCTACACCTTC.

This clonotype was found many times. This chain links TRBV10-3 with TRBJ1-1, with D hard to call. Germline loops: CDR1 ENHRY, CDR2 SYGVKD. The V gene lost 5 bases and the J gene lost 1 base, with 11 bases spanning the gap. This CDR3 spans 14 amino acids. The CDR3 region has the DNA TGTGCCATCAGTTCAAACGCAAAGAACACTGAAGCTTTCTTT. Its translation: CAISSNAKNTEAFF.

The chain links TRBV7-2 to TRBJ2-1; no definite D call. Trimming shortened V by 1 base and J by 4 bases, and 14 bases separated the two germline ends. The CDR3 sequence is 16 residues long. Per germline, CDR1 SGHTA and CDR2 FQGNSA. The CDR3 nucleotides are TGTGCCAGCAGCTTAGGTATGGCTAGACGGTACAATGAGCAGTTCTTC. This encodes CASSLGMARRYNEQFF.

Many counts were recorded for this clonotype. The V call is TRBV12-3 or TRBV12-4, the J call TRBJ1-2; D ambiguous. V was shortened by 6 bases and J by 8 bases, with 10 bases between the two germline ends. There are 11 residues in the CDR3. CDR3 coding DNA: TGTGCCAGCAGCCTGGGTAACGGCTACACCTTC. Translated: CASSLGNGYTF.

This clonotype was seen a handful of times. The chain couples TRBV9 to TRBJ1-2; D remains ambiguous. Per the germline V gene, CDR1 is SGDLS and CDR2 is YYNGEE. Trimming took 2 bases from V and 8 from J, leaving 10 bases between them. This CDR3 comprises 12 residues. CDR3 sequence (DNA): TGTGCCAGCAGCGTGGCTTCTCGGGGCTACACCTTC. It encodes CASSVASRGYTF.

The sample holds a few counts of this clonotype. The V gene is TRBV27, the J gene TRBJ1-2, with 7 bases identical to TRBD1. CDR1 is MNHEY, CDR2 SMNVEV, per germline (reference sequence). The CDR3 is 16 residues long. V was clipped by 3 bases and J by 7 bases; unmatched bases: 14. The CDR3 spells CASSFNPGTAAFGYTF. The CDR3, as DNA: TGTGCCAGCAGTTTTAACCCTGGGACAGCGGCTTTTGGCTACACCTTC.

This clonotype was seen at least ten times. Here the CDR3 reads CASSFQAGYTF. DNA of the CDR3: TGTGCCAGCAGTTTTCAGGCTGGCTACACCTTC. The chain combines TRBV28 with TRBJ1-2; D remains unclear. Germline CDR1 and CDR2: MDHEN and SYDVKM. The V and J ends lost 3 bases and 7 bases respectively, with 6 bases between them. CDR3 length equals 11 residues.

This clonotype appeared many times. The genes are TRBV28 and TRBJ1-1, with D tentatively TRBD1 (6 bases). The V end was cut by 7 bases, the J end by 6 bases, with 15 bases between. Germline CDR1 is MDHEN and CDR2 is SYDVKM. The CDR3 covers 13 residues. CDR3 sequence: CASNKQGFAEAFF. As DNA, the CDR3 is TGTGCCAGCAATAAACAGGGTTTTGCTGAAGCTTTCTTT.

This chain uses TRBV29-1 with TRBJ2-1; no reliable D call. Trimming took off 1 base at V and 5 bases at J, with 6 bases between the two ends. This CDR3 is built from 12 residues. Germline CDR1 SQVTM, CDR2 ANQGSEA. CDR3 sequence reads: CSVEGSDNEQFF. In nucleotides, the CDR3 is TGCAGCGTTGAAGGCTCGGACAATGAGCAGTTCTTC.

This chain links TRBV2 with TRBJ2-3, with D possibly matching TRBD2 (6 bases). CDR3 size: 14 residues. Trimming removed 6 bases from V and 6 bases from J, with 16 bases in between. Germline loops: CDR1 SNHLY, CDR2 FYNNEI. This chain's CDR3 is CASRGGPSTDTQYF. The CDR3 DNA sequence: TGTGCCAGCAGGGGGGGACCTTCCACGGATACGCAGTATTTT.

Only a few counts were recorded for this clonotype. The V and J genes are TRBV4-3 and TRBJ1-4; D ambiguous. This CDR3 has 15 residues. The germline CDR1 and CDR2 sequences are LGHNA and YSLEER. V shed 3 bases and J shed 4 bases, with 12 bases lying between them. CDR3 coding DNA: TGCGCCAGCAGCCAGGCCCAGCTACGTAATGAAAAACTGTTTTTT. The encoded protein is CASSQAQLRNEKLFF.

This clonotype was detected ten times or more. The chain combines TRBV7-2 with TRBJ2-3; 7 positions match TRBD2. V shed 0 bases and J 5 bases; nucleotides not matched to a gene: 5. This CDR3 is built from 15 residues. Germline V gives CDR1 SGHTA, CDR2 FQGNSA. CDR3 sequence (DNA): TGTGCCAGCAGCTTAGCGGGAGGGCCTGAAGATACGCAGTATTTT. Translating it yields CASSLAGGPEDTQYF. Full variable domain (missing parts from reference TRBV7-2 and TRBJ2-3): GAGVSQSPSNKVTEKGKDVELRCDPISGHTALYWYRQSLGQGLEFLIYFQGNSAPDKSGLPSDRFSAERTGGSVSTLTIQRTQQEDSAVYLCASSLAGGPEDTQYFGPGTRLTVL.

Regarding this clonotype: A much larger clone lies a single base off, so this may be a read error. This chain joins TRBV6-1 and TRBJ1-5; 8 bases agree with TRBD1. The CDR3 is 14 amino acids. The V gene's germline CDR1 is MNHNS and CDR2 SASEGT. CDR3 loop: CASRGGTGNQPEHF. The CDR3 nucleotides read TGTGCCAGCAGGGGCGGGACAGGCAATCAGCCCGAGCATTTT.

On this clonotype: This may come from a read error, since a much larger clone is one base off. The chain combines TRBV7-3 with TRBJ2-4; no firm D call. CDR3 length: 14 amino acids. Germline loops: CDR1 SGHTA, CDR2 FQGTGA. CDR3 amino acids: CACSVDGPGNIQYF. The CDR3 DNA reads as TGTGCCTGCAGCGTGGACGGTCCTGGGAACATTCAGTACTTC.

CDR3: CASSVTASGTTDTQYF. The DNA of the CDR3 is TGTGCCAGCAGCGTAACGGCTAGCGGGACCACAGATACGCAGTATTTT. The chain joins TRBV9 to TRBJ2-3, with TRBD2 matching over 9 bases. Losses at the gene ends were 1 base for V and 2 bases for J; bases not matched to a gene: 5. CDR3 size: 16 residues. Germline V gene sequence: CDR1 SGDLS, CDR2 YYNGEE.